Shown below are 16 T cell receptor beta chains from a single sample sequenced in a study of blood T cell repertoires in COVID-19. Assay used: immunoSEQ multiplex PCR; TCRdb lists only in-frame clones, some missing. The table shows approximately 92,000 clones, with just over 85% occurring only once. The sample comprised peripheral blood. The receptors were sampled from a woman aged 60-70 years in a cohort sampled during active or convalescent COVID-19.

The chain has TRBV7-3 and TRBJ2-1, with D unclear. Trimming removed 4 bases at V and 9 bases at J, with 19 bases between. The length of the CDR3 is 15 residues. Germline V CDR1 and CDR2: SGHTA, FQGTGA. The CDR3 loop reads CASSSPNPRDTEQFF. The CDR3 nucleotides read TGTGCCAGCAGCTCACCCAATCCGAGAGACACTGAGCAGTTCTTC.

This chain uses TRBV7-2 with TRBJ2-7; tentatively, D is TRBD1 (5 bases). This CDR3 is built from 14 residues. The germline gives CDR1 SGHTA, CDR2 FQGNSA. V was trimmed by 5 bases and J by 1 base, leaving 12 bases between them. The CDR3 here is CASSPQGLSYEQYF. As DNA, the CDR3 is TGTGCCAGCAGCCCTCAGGGTTTGTCCTACGAGCAGTACTTC. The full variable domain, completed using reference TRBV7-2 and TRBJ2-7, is GAGVSQSPSNKVTEKGKDVELRCDPISGHTALYWYRQSLGQGLEFLIYFQGNSAPDKSGLPSDRFSAERTGGSVSTLTIQRTQQEDSAVYLCASSPQGLSYEQYFGPGTRLTVT.

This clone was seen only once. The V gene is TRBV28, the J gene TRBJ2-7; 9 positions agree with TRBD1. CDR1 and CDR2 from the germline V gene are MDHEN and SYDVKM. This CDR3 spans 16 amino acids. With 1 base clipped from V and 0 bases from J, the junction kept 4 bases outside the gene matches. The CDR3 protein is CASSLSGQGLSYEQYF. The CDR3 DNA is TGTGCCAGCAGTTTATCGGGACAGGGACTCTCCTACGAGCAGTACTTC.

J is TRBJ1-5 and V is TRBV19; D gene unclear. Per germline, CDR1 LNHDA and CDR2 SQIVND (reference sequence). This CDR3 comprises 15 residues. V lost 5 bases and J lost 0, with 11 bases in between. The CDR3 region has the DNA TGTGCCAGTAGTCCCCACAGTACTAGCAATCAGCCCCAGCATTTT. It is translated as CASSPHSTSNQPQHF.

The CDR3 sequence is CAHPPLAGGTYEQYF. CDR3 bases: TGCGCTCACCCCCCACTAGCGGGAGGTACTTACGAGCAGTACTTC. The J gene is TRBJ2-7, the V gene TRBV10-1; 12 nucleotides line up with TRBD2. Germline-derived CDR1 and CDR2 are WNHNN and SYGVQD (reference sequence). This CDR3 region has 15 residues.

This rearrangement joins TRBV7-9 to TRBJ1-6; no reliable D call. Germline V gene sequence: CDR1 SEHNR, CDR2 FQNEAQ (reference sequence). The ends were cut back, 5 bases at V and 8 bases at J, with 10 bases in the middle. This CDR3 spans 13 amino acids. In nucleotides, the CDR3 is TGTGCCAGCAGCCCTAAGAGGGATTCACCCCTCCACTTT. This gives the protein CASSPKRDSPLHF.

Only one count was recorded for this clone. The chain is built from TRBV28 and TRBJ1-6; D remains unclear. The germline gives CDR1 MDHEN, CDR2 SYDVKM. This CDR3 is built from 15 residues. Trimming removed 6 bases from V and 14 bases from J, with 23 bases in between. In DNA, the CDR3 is TGTGCCAGCAGCCGCGGGGAGCGTTCCTATCCCTCCCTCCACTTT. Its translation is CASSRGERSYPSLHF.

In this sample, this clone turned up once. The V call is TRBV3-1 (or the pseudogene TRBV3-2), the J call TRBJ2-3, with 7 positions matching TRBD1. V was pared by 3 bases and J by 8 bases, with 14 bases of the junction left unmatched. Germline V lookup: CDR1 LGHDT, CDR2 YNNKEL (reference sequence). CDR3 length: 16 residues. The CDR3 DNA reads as TGTGCCAGCAGCCAGGGCAGTAGTATCGCAGGGGGTACGCAGTATTTT. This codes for CASSQGSSIAGGTQYF.

The CDR3 DNA sequence: TGCGCCAGCAGTGAGTTTGGGACTCTTAAAGAGACCCAGTACTTC. Protein sequence: CASSEFGTLKETQYF. The chain carries TRBV10-2 and TRBJ2-5; TRBD2 might be the D (6 bases). The length of the CDR3 is 15 residues. Germline V gives CDR1 WSHSY, CDR2 SAAADI. With 1 base removed from V and 3 bases from J, the gap between germline ends came to 12 bases.

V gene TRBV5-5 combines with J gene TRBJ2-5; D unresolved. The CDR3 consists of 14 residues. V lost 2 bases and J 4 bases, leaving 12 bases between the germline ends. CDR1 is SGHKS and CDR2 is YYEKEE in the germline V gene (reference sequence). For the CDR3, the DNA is TGTGCCAGCAGCTTACTTTCGATAACAGAGACCCAGTACTTC. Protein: CASSLLSITETQYF.

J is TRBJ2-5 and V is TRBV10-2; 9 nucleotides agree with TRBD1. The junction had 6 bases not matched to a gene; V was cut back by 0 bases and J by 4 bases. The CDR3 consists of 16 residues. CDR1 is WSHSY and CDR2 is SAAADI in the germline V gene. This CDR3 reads CASSESQGASRETQYF. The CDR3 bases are TGCGCCAGCAGTGAGTCACAGGGGGCAAGCCGAGAGACCCAGTACTTC.

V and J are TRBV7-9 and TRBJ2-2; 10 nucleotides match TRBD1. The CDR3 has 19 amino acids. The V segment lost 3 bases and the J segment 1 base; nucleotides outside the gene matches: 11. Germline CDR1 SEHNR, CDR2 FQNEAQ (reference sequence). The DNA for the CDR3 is TGTGCCAGCAGCTTGACCCCTTTTCGGACAGGGGGGAACACCGGGGAGCTGTTTTTT. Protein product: CASSLTPFRTGGNTGELFF.

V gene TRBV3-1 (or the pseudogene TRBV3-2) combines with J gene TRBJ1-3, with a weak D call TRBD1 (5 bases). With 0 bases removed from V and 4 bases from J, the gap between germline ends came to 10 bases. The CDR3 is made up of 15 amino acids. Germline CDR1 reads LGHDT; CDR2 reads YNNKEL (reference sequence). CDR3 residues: CASSQDGGVGNTIYF. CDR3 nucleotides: TGTGCCAGCAGCCAAGATGGAGGGGTCGGAAACACCATATATTTT.

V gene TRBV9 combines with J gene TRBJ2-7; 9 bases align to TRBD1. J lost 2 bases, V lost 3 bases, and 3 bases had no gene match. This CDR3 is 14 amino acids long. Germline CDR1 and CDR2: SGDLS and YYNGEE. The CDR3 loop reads CASSGGQGPYEQYF. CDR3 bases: TGTGCCAGCAGCGGGGGACAGGGTCCCTACGAGCAGTACTTC.

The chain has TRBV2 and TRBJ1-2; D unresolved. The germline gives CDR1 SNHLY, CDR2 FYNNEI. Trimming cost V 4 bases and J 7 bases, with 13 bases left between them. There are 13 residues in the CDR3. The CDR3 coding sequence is TGTGCCAGCAGTGTATCGGTTCCTGGTGGCTACACCTTC. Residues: CASSVSVPGGYTF.

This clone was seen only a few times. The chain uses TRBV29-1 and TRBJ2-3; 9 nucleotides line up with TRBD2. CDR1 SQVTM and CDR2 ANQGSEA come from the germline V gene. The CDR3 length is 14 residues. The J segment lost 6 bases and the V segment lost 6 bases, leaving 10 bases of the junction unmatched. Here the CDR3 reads CSVGSGRNGDTQYF. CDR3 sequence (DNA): TGCAGCGTGGGTAGCGGGAGAAATGGGGATACGCAGTATTTT.